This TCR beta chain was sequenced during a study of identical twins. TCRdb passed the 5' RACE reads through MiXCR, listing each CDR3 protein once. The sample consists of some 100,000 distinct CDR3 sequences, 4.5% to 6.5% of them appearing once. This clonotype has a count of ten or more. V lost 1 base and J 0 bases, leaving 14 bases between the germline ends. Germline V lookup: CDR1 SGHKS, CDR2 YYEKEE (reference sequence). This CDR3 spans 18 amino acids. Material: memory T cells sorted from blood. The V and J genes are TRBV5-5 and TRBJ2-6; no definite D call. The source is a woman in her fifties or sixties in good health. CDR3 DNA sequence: TGTGCCAGCAGCTTGTTCCCCGGAGAAAGCTCTGGGGCCAACGTCCTGACTTTC. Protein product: CASSLFPGESSGANVLTF.